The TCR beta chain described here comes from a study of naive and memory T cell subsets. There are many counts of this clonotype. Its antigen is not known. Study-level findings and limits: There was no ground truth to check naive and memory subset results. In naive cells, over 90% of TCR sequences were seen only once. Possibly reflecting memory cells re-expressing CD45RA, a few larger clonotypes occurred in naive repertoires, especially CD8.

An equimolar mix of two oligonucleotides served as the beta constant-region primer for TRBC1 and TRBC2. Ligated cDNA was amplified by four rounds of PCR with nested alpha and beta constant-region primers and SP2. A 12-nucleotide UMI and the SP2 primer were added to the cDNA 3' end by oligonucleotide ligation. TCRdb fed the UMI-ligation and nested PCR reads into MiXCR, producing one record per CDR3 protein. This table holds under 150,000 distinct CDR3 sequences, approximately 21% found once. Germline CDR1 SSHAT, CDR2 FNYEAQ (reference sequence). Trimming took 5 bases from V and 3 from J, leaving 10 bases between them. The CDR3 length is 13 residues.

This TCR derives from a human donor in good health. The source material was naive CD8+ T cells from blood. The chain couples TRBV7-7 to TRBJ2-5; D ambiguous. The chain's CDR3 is CASSPTDKETQYF. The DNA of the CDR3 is TGTGCCAGCAGCCCTACAGACAAAGAGACCCAGTACTTC.